One sample yielded the 9 T cell receptor beta chains listed below, sequenced in a study of blood T cell repertoires in COVID-19. Data came from immunoSEQ multiplex PCR; TCRdb stores just in-frame clones and leaves some out. The table records about 200,000 clones, around 82% of them present only once. The sample comprised PBMCs or T cells enriched from blood (not recorded which). The receptors originated from a woman aged 55-70 years with acute COVID-19.

The chain couples TRBV28 to TRBJ1-1; 8 bases are a match to TRBD1. CDR3 length: 15 amino acids. V trimming: 4 bases; J trimming: 0 bases; junction bases outside the gene matches: 4. CDR1 MDHEN and CDR2 SYDVKM come from the germline V gene. The CDR3: CASSSPGQVNTEAFF. The CDR3 region has the DNA TGTGCCAGCAGTTCCCCGGGACAGGTGAACACTGAAGCTTTCTTT.

This clone was picked up one time. The chain couples TRBV4-2 to TRBJ1-2; the match to TRBD1 covers 7 bases. J gave up 4 bases and V 0 bases, and 5 bases lay outside the gene matches. Germline CDR1 reads LGHNA; CDR2 reads YNFKEQ. This CDR3 spans 15 amino acids. The CDR3 coding sequence is TGTGCCAGCAGCCAAGACAGGGGGATAACCTATGGCTACACCTTC. Translated, it gives CASSQDRGITYGYTF.

V gene TRBV18 combines with J gene TRBJ1-2; 10 bases match TRBD1. Looked up from germline, CDR1 is KGHSH and CDR2 is LQKENI. This CDR3 region has 16 residues. V trimming: 6 bases; J trimming: 7 bases; junction bases outside the gene matches: 14. The CDR3: CASSQASDRGGLGYTF. DNA of the CDR3: TGTGCCAGCTCCCAAGCATCGGACAGGGGGGGTCTTGGCTACACCTTC.

This chain uses TRBV10-3 with TRBJ2-7, with 12 positions matching TRBD2. The ends lost 0 bases at V and 11 bases at J; junction bases unmatched: 2. CDR3 length: 13 residues. The germline V gene has CDR1 ENHRY and CDR2 SYGVKD. The DNA of the CDR3 is TGTGCCATCAGTGAGTCGACTAGCGGGAGTGAGTACTTC. As protein: CAISESTSGSEYF.

J is TRBJ1-4 and V is TRBV29-1; 10 bases match TRBD1. Unmatched junction bases numbered 6, after V lost 3 bases and J lost 8 bases. Germline loops: CDR1 SQVTM, CDR2 ANQGSEA. The CDR3 totals 14 residues. The CDR3 loop reads CSVDPGQGREKLFF. DNA of the CDR3: TGCAGCGTTGATCCGGGACAGGGGCGGGAAAAACTGTTTTTT.

The chain joins TRBV6-1 to TRBJ2-7, with 7 nucleotides matching TRBD2. This CDR3 is 16 amino acids long. CDR1 is MNHNS, CDR2 SASEGT, per germline. The V gene end was trimmed by 1 base and the J gene end by 6 bases; junction bases not matched to a gene: 12. Written as DNA, the CDR3 is TGTGCCAGCAGTGAAGAACCGACTAGCAGGCGGCCCGAGCAGTACTTC. Residues: CASSEEPTSRRPEQYF.

The V and J genes are TRBV4-1 and TRBJ2-3; a weak D match, TRBD1 (5 bases). Germline V gene lookup returns CDR1 MGHRA and CDR2 YSYEKL. This CDR3 is 15 amino acids long. V lost 3 bases, J lost 0 bases, and 10 bases lay in between. The CDR3 spells CASSHRQTSTDTQYF. The DNA of the CDR3 is TGCGCCAGCAGCCACAGACAGACCAGCACAGATACGCAGTATTTT.

The chain uses TRBV15 and TRBJ1-3; D is uncertain. The CDR3 sequence is 15 residues long. The V gene's germline CDR1 is LNHNV and CDR2 YYDKDF (reference sequence). V was trimmed by 0 bases and J by 2 bases, leaving 8 bases between them. As DNA, the CDR3 is TGTGCCACCAGCAGAGATAAACATACTGGAAACACCATATATTTT. This encodes CATSRDKHTGNTIYF.

This chain uses TRBV18 with TRBJ2-2, with 9 bases that match TRBD2. Per germline, CDR1 KGHSH and CDR2 LQKENI. CDR3 length: 17 residues. V dropped 5 bases and J dropped 6; count of bases not matched to a gene: 13. As DNA, the CDR3 is TGTGCCAGCTCAATCGGAATATTAGTAGCGGGAGCCGGGGAGCTGTTTTTT. Protein sequence: CASSIGILVAGAGELFF.